These 12 T cell receptor beta chains share one sample of origin, sequenced in a study of blood T cell repertoires in COVID-19. Produced via immunoSEQ multiplex PCR; TCRdb's table is partial and in-frame only. The sample shows approximately 210,000 clones, 84% of them seen only once. Source material: peripheral blood. Source of these receptors: a woman aged 80 or older with COVID-19, enrolled during active disease.

The chain uses TRBV5-1 and TRBJ2-2; a possible D gene is TRBD2 (6 bases). This CDR3 spans 15 amino acids. Germline loops: CDR1 SGHRS, CDR2 YFSETQ. Between the trimmed V and J ends, which lost 5 bases and 7 bases, there was a span of 18 bases. The CDR3 DNA reads as TGCGCCAGCAGTCCGGGTCATCGGGGGATCGGGGAGCTGTTTTTT. It translates to CASSPGHRGIGELFF.

This clone was recorded a few times. The V call is TRBV12-3 or TRBV12-4, the J call TRBJ1-6; D possibly corresponds to TRBD1 (5 bases). The V gene lost 3 bases and the J gene lost 12 bases, with 12 bases spanning the gap. This CDR3 comprises 13 residues. The CDR3 DNA follows: TGTGCCAGCAGTTTCGGTAGGGGTCTACCCCTCCACTTT. It translates to CASSFGRGLPLHF.

The chain has TRBV19 and TRBJ1-3, with D unresolved. Trimming pared 6 bases from V and 0 bases from J, leaving 9 bases between. CDR3 length: 14 amino acids. Germline V gene lookup returns CDR1 LNHDA and CDR2 SQIVND (reference sequence). For the CDR3, the DNA is TGTGCCAGTAGCAGAAGTCTCTCTGGAAACACCATATATTTT. Translated, it gives CASSRSLSGNTIYF.

This sequence joins TRBV5-1 and TRBJ1-3; D is uncertain. Per germline, CDR1 SGHRS and CDR2 YFSETQ. V lost 0 bases to trimming and J lost 1 base, with 8 bases between them. The CDR3 extends over 15 amino acids. The CDR3 coding sequence is TGCGCCAGCAGCTTGGGAGGTCAGTCTGGAAACACCATATATTTT. This encodes CASSLGGQSGNTIYF.

The chain links TRBV11-3 to TRBJ1-1; TRBD1 agrees at 7 bases. CDR3 length: 14 amino acids. The V gene's germline CDR1 is SGHNT and CDR2 YENEEA. J gave up 9 bases and V 0 bases, and 7 bases lay outside the gene matches. CDR3 bases: TGTGCCAGCAGCTTAGAAGGGGGCAGAAGTAAAGCTTTCTTT. It translates to CASSLEGGRSKAFF.

The chain uses TRBV6-5 and TRBJ2-3, with a possible D match to TRBD2 (5 bases). Germline CDR1 and CDR2: MNHEY and SVGAGI. V was clipped by 6 bases and J by 0 bases, with 10 bases between them. The CDR3 is 14 amino acids. In DNA form, the CDR3 reads TGTGCCAGCAGAGCTAGCACCAGCACAGATACGCAGTATTTT. Translating gives CASRASTSTDTQYF.

This clone was picked up a small number of times. The V and J genes are TRBV10-3 and TRBJ1-2, with 8 bases matching TRBD1. Per the germline V gene, CDR1 is ENHRY and CDR2 is SYGVKD. The CDR3 contains 17 residues. Trimming cost V 10 bases and J 1 base; bases outside gene matches: 17. The CDR3 coding sequence is TGTGCCACCCGACAGGGGCCGCAAGCGGGCCTTAACTATGGCTACACCTTC. This gives the protein CATRQGPQAGLNYGYTF.

The CDR3: CASSYLAGNKNIQYF. The CDR3 nucleotides read TGTGCCAGCAGTTATTTAGCGGGGAACAAAAACATTCAGTACTTC. The chain joins TRBV6-5 to TRBJ2-4; 8 nucleotides line up with TRBD2. V lost 3 bases, J lost 3 bases, and 4 bases stayed unmatched. This CDR3 contains 15 residues. Germline V lookup: CDR1 MNHEY, CDR2 SVGAGI.

A note on this clone: The same CDR3 can be traced to other DNA sequences in this sample. The chain combines TRBV19 with TRBJ1-1; 8 nucleotides match TRBD1. This CDR3 contains 11 residues. Losses at the gene ends were 8 bases for V and 5 bases for J; bases not matched to a gene: 1. In germline, CDR1 is LNHDA, CDR2 SQIVND (reference sequence). CDR3 sequence: CASDRGTEAFF. CDR3 nucleotides: TGTGCCAGTGACAGGGGAACTGAAGCTTTCTTT.

The V and J genes are TRBV28 and TRBJ1-1, with D hard to call. This CDR3 comprises 11 residues. Deletions cut 2 bases from V and 5 bases from J, with 3 bases between. The germline V gene has CDR1 MDHEN and CDR2 SYDVKM. As DNA, the CDR3 is TGTGCCAGCAGTTTACATACTGAAGCTTTCTTT. It specifies CASSLHTEAFF.

The chain is built from TRBV14 and TRBJ1-6, with 9 nucleotides matching TRBD1. Germline V lookup: CDR1 SGHDN, CDR2 FVKESK. CDR3 length: 16 amino acids. Unmatched junction bases numbered 10, after V lost 4 bases and J lost 9 bases. The CDR3 protein is CASSPSGTGPGSPLHF. In DNA form, the CDR3 reads TGTGCCAGCAGCCCCTCCGGGACAGGGCCGGGTTCACCCCTCCACTTT.

The chain is built from TRBV3-1 (or the pseudogene TRBV3-2) and TRBJ2-6; 8 nucleotides match TRBD2. The J segment lost 0 bases and the V segment lost 3 bases, leaving 1 base of the junction unmatched. Germline lookup yields CDR1 LGHDT and CDR2 YNNKEL (reference sequence). The CDR3 is made up of 16 amino acids. The CDR3 spells CASSQRGASGANVLTF. Written as DNA, the CDR3 is TGTGCCAGCAGCCAGCGGGGGGCCTCTGGGGCCAACGTCCTGACTTTC.